One T cell receptor (beta chain) is described in this entry. The data were obtained in a study of T cells expressing NK-cell markers. The CDR3 length is 17 residues. Germline V gene data show CDR1 as SGHAT and CDR2 as FQNNGV. For TCR beta, cDNA was produced by 5'RACE template switching with UMIs. No DNA is given; TCRdb re-called the 5' RACE reads and lists each CDR3 protein once. Its table records roughly 430,000 distinct CDR3 sequences. Input material: blood T cells: a sorted CD56 or NKG2C T cell subset, CD4+ or CD8+ T cells, or bulk PBMC T cells (not recorded which). This clonotype was sampled from a woman between 18 and 70 years old in good health. The chain employs TRBV11-2 and TRBJ2-1; TCRdb indicates TRBD1, and absent DNA this call remains unverified. This CDR3 is CASSLPLQIRSYNEQFF.